This T cell receptor beta chain was identified in a study of blood T cell repertoires in COVID-19. Study context: Whether acute or convalescent, the COVID-19 samples came from the United States, Italy and Spain. Sources were T cells, B-cell-depleted T cells, or PBMCs; the material itself was cDNA or gDNA.

There are 14 residues in the CDR3. Germline CDR1 WNHNN, CDR2 SYGVQD (reference sequence). The V end lost 0 bases, the J end lost 8 bases, and 11 bases lay between the germline ends. Patients from Seattle were sampled longitudinally, starting during active infection. Authors' analysis steps: Estimates of nucleated cell counts were drawn from the amplification of reference gene primers. The data were produced by immunoSEQ multiplex PCR, yet TCRdb's version contains in-frame clones alone and is incomplete. V and J calls and clone size are copied from that table; D and trimming were computed from the DNA. The data show 300,000 to 450,000 clones, around 90% seen once.

This clonotype originated in a woman aged 25 to 39 with COVID-19, enrolled during active disease. The chain is built from TRBV10-1 and TRBJ2-1; D remains ambiguous. The material sequenced was peripheral blood. The CDR3 is CASSESNLSDEQFF. The CDR3 nucleotides read TGCGCCAGCAGTGAGTCGAATCTGAGCGATGAGCAGTTCTTC.